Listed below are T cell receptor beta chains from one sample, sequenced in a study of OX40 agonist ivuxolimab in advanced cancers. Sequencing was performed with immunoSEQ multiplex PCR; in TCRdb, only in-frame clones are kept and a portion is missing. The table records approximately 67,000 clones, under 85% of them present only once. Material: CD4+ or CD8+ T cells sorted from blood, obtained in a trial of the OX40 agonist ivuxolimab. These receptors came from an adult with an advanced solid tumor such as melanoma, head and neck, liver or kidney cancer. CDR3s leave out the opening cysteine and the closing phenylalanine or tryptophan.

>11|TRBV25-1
ASSNAGSYGYT
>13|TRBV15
ATSRDYGRHYGYT
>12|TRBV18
ASFARGLNTEAF
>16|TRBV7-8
ASSDFRYPQSRANVLT
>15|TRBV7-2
ASSLVGLARAGETQY
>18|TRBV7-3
ASSPQGLAGKGYGTDTQY
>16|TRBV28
ASSLWGGGRGPYNEQF
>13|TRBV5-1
ASSPAGTGVYEQY
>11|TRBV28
ASRIGQIYEQY
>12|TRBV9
ASSPRGSSYEQY
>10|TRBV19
ASSPPGGDKY
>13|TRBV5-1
ASSFSGGAQDTQY
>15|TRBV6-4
ASSRTSGRASTGELF
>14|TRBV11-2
ASSLGQGRDQETQY
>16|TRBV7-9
ASGLPERREPSWDEQF
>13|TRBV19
ASTMRAGGLKTQY
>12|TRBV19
ASSLGTGGTEAF
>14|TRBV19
ASSIRLAGGNNEQF
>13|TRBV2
ASRNEGPSNQPQH
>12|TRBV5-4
ASSSSTLQETQY
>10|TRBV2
ASRRVMNEQF
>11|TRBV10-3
AISEGEGWEQY
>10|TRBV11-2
ASSSDTYEQY
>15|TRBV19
ASSIPRTGGFATEAF
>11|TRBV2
ASKTGGFGELF
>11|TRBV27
ASSSGGTDTQY
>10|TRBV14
ASSRYSGEQY
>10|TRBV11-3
ASSIRGQPQH
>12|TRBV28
ASSRTGDGNTIY
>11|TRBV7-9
ASSLIGRETQY
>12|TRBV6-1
ASRTRDGAYEQY
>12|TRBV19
ASNLAASTDTQY
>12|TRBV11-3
ASSSRRLGGEAF
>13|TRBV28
ASSLDPSRADTQY
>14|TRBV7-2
ASSSPPDREGEKLF
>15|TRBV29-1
SVEDPFGLAGVYEQY
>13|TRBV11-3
ASSFGGVLEETQY
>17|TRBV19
ASSIVASGILGSYNEQF
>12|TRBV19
ASSLAGAGETQY
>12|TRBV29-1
SVDSPTAHNEQF
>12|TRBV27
ASNRQGANTEAF
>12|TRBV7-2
ASSLAGRMNEQF
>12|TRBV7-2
ASKSGINTGELF
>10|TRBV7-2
ASSLPAYEQY
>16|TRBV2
ASSDPVGLADSYNEQF